This entry lists 14 T cell receptor beta chains sequenced from one sample in a study of cytomegalovirus exposure and HLA in healthy donors (dated by TCRdb to about 2017). The receptor library was made with the immunoSEQ multiplex PCR assay. The multiplex PCR relied on a mix of 60 forward primers for TCR Vbeta segments and 13 reverse primers for TCR Jbeta segments. The clones in this table, taken by TCRdb from immuneACCESS, are in-frame only. Not every clone is retained; where verified, under half of the shortfall comes from an unresolved V gene, and the cause of the rest is unknown. In this sample the table shows 100,000 to 130,000 clones, roughly 80% of which occur a single time. The top ten constitute approximately 2% of the sample. The sample comprised PBMCs. These receptors were obtained from a man aged 30 to 45 in good health and CMV-seronegative.

J is TRBJ2-7 and V is TRBV7-3; 11 nucleotides match TRBD2. V was pared by 4 bases and J by 6 bases, with 5 bases of the junction left unmatched. Germline CDR1 is SGHTA and CDR2 is FQGTGA. CDR3 length: 14 amino acids. CDR3 amino acids: CASSSTGTSGEQYF. The CDR3 nucleotides read TGTGCCAGCAGCTCGACCGGGACTAGCGGCGAGCAGTACTTC. The full variable domain, completed using reference TRBV7-3 and TRBJ2-7, is GAGVSQTPSNKVTEKGKYVELRCDPISGHTALYWYRQSLGQGPEFLIYFQGTGAADDSGLPNDRFFAVRPEGSVSTLKIQRTERGDSAVYLCASSSTGTSGEQYFGPGTRLTVT.

J is TRBJ2-1 and V is TRBV9; 10 bases agree with TRBD2. The CDR3 totals 14 residues. The V gene's germline CDR1 is SGDLS and CDR2 YYNGEE. The ends lost 3 bases at V and 9 bases at J; junction bases unmatched: 6. The CDR3 protein is CASSGLAGVSEQFF. The CDR3 DNA follows: TGTGCCAGCAGCGGGCTAGCGGGAGTATCTGAGCAGTTCTTC.

V usage is TRBV5-1 and J usage is TRBJ2-5, with TRBD1 matching over 8 bases. CDR1 and CDR2 (germline): SGHRS, YFSETQ. This CDR3 is built from 16 residues. The V segment lost 4 bases and the J segment 1 base; nucleotides outside the gene matches: 9. In DNA form, the CDR3 reads TGCGCCAGCAGCCCATACACAGGGGGAGTCCAAGAGACCCAGTACTTC. Translation: CASSPYTGGVQETQYF.

The gene calls are TRBV6-5 and TRBJ1-3; D not certain. The CDR3 runs to 15 residues. CDR1 and CDR2 from the germline V gene are MNHEY and SVGAGI. Trimming shortened V by 6 bases and J by 1 base, and 13 bases separated the two germline ends. The CDR3 is CASSLTSGSGNTIYF. The CDR3 DNA is TGTGCCAGCAGCCTGACGTCGGGATCTGGAAACACCATATATTTT.

This chain joins TRBV15 and TRBJ2-1; D is uncertain. CDR3 length: 15 amino acids. Germline-derived CDR1 and CDR2 are LNHNV and YYDKDF (reference sequence). Deletions cut 0 bases from V and 6 bases from J, with 12 bases between. As DNA, the CDR3 is TGTGCCACCAGCAGAGATTACCACTTTCTCAATGAGCAGTTCTTC. This sequence encodes CATSRDYHFLNEQFF.

This chain's CDR3 is CASSFTGSGNTIYF. The CDR3 coding sequence is TGTGCCAGCAGCTTCACAGGGTCGGGAAACACCATATATTTT. This chain uses TRBV28 with TRBJ1-3; D is possibly TRBD1 (6 bases). Germline CDR1 is MDHEN and CDR2 is SYDVKM. The CDR3 extends over 14 amino acids. V was trimmed by 6 bases and J by 4 bases, leaving 13 bases between them.

The chain employs TRBV5-1 and TRBJ2-3; D may be TRBD2 (6 bases). This CDR3 is built from 14 residues. Germline values: CDR1 SGHRS, CDR2 YFSETQ. Trimming left V 2 bases short and J 6 bases short, with 13 bases between. The DNA for the CDR3 is TGCGCCAGCAGCTTTACGGGAGAGGGGGATACGCAGTATTTT. It codes for CASSFTGEGDTQYF.

The V gene is TRBV30, the J gene TRBJ2-5, with TRBD1 identical over 8 bases. The J segment lost 5 bases and the V segment lost 1 base, leaving 12 bases of the junction unmatched. The CDR3 spans 16 residues. Per germline, CDR1 GTSNPN and CDR2 SVGIG (reference sequence). Here the CDR3 DNA reads TGTGCCTGGAGTGACCTAACAGGGGGTACAGCGGAGACCCAGTACTTC. It translates to CAWSDLTGGTAETQYF.

The CDR3 sequence: CASSGGGQGTSPLHF. The CDR3 DNA reads as TGTGCCAGCAGTGGTGGGGGACAGGGGACTTCACCCCTCCACTTT. The V gene is TRBV25-1, the J gene TRBJ1-6, with TRBD1 matching over 10 bases. There are 15 residues in the CDR3. The germline V gene encodes CDR1 MGHDK and CDR2 SYGVNS. Germline trimming cut 4 bases from V and 9 bases from J; bases unmatched to any gene: 6.

This rearrangement joins TRBV27 to TRBJ2-7, with a weak D call TRBD2 (5 bases). CDR1 MNHEY and CDR2 SMNVEV come from the germline V gene (reference sequence). The CDR3 totals 11 residues. V lost 3 bases, J lost 5 bases, and 5 bases lay in between. DNA of the CDR3: TGTGCCAGCAGTTTCGGGAACGAGCAGTACTTC. Translating gives CASSFGNEQYF.

This rearrangement joins TRBV5-4 to TRBJ2-2, with D hard to call. This CDR3 is 14 amino acids long. Germline V gene sequence: CDR1 SGHNT, CDR2 YYREEE (reference sequence). Trimming removed 7 bases at V and 1 base at J, with 11 bases between. CDR3 residues: CASVKERNTGELFF. As DNA, the CDR3 is TGTGCCAGCGTAAAGGAGCGGAACACCGGGGAGCTGTTTTTT.

The chain recombines TRBV13 with TRBJ2-2, with D tentatively TRBD1 (6 bases). The CDR3 loop spans 15 amino acids. V gave up 5 bases and J gave up 1 base, with 11 bases separating them. CDR1 is PRHDT and CDR2 is FYEKMQ in the germline V gene (reference sequence). The chain's CDR3 is CASSPRQENTGELFF. The CDR3 nucleotides are TGTGCCAGCAGCCCGAGACAGGAGAACACCGGGGAGCTGTTTTTT.

The sample holds one count of this clone. This rearrangement joins TRBV30 to TRBJ1-1; D remains unclear. This CDR3 comprises 17 residues. CDR1 and CDR2 from the germline V gene are GTSNPN and SVGIG (reference sequence). The germline V and J ends were trimmed by 0 bases and 3 bases, with 20 bases remaining between them. Here the CDR3 reads CAWSVPRMTRTYTEAFF. The DNA of the CDR3 is TGTGCCTGGAGTGTACCGAGGATGACCAGAACCTACACTGAAGCTTTCTTT.

This clone has just a few counts. J is TRBJ1-1 and V is TRBV2, with 7 bases lining up with TRBD1. V gave up 5 bases and J gave up 5 bases; unmatched junction bases: 8. CDR3 size: 14 residues. Germline V gene lookup returns CDR1 SNHLY and CDR2 FYNNEI. CDR3 DNA: TGTGCCAGCAGTCAAGGGGGCGCCGGGACTGAAGCTTTCTTT. Encoded protein: CASSQGGAGTEAFF.